This T cell receptor (beta chain) was captured by sequencing in a study of blood T cells in healthy people across ages. Looked up from germline, CDR1 is SGHAT and CDR2 is FQNNGV. The ends were cut back, 4 bases at V and 1 base at J, with 7 bases in the middle. This CDR3 is built from 13 residues. Alongside a J-beta primer mix, a sample-barcoded 5' primer served in a second PCR lasting about 6 to 11 cycles. A single record per CDR3 protein comes from TCRdb applying MiXCR to the 5' RACE reads. The data show approximately 1.5 million distinct CDR3 sequences, about 31% seen once. The study drew donors from healthy Caucasian individuals in Russia aged roughly 6 to 95. Isolated PBMCs totaled at least 7 million in each sample. This clonotype has at least ten counts.

Sequencing was performed on blood. V gene TRBV11-2 combines with J gene TRBJ2-5; D may be TRBD1 (5 bases). The source of this sequence is a woman in her 30s in good health. Here the CDR3 DNA reads TGTGCCAGCAGCTCGGACATCCAAGAGACCCAGTACTTC. This encodes CASSSDIQETQYF.